This T cell receptor beta chain originates from a study of T cells in localized non-small cell lung cancer. Findings and caveats of the study: For the top 100 tumor clones, a median roughly 56 also appeared in adjacent lung. Uninvolved adjacent lung had more T cell clonality than any other tissue, topping tumor. Longer overall survival accompanied higher blood T cell density. Only one tumor region went through sequencing, so heterogeneity may still be there.

Only in-frame clones appear in the TCRdb table, and some are missing; sequencing was by immunoSEQ multiplex PCR. The sample has 75,000 to 95,000 clones; roughly 80% are singletons. As concerns this clone: Antigen unknown. The germline gene is not matched at one end of the junction; a read error may be the cause.

The CDR3 has 11 amino acids. Germline V gives CDR1 SEHNR, CDR2 FQNEAQ (reference sequence). The chain carries TRBV7-9 and TRBJ2-7; tentatively, D is TRBD2 (6 bases). This TCR derives from a man aged 40 to 70 with stage II squamous cell lung carcinoma. Source: PBMCs, taken before any cancer treatment. DNA for the CDR3: TGTGCCAGCAGTTGGGGGACTCCCGATCACTTC. Amino acid sequence: CASSWGTPDHF. Together with reference TRBV7-9 and TRBJ2-7, the CDR3 gives the full variable domain: DTGVSQNPRHKITKRGQNVTFRCDPISEHNRLYWYRQTLGQGPEFLTYFQNEAQLEKSRLLSDRFSAERPKGSFSTLEIQRTEQGDSAMYLCASSWGTPDHFGPGTRLTVT.